These 30 T cell receptor beta chains were all obtained from the same sample, sequenced in a study of immune evolution from preneoplasia to lung adenocarcinoma. Method: immunoSEQ multiplex PCR; TCRdb's copy keeps in-frame clones and lacks some. Here the sample spans about 3,400 clones, 65% to 80% being singletons. The source material was FFPE lung adenocarcinoma in situ tissue. These TCRs come from a person between 60 and 80 years old with lung adenocarcinoma.

This clone was detected a few times. The chain links TRBV6-5 to TRBJ1-6; D is possibly TRBD1 (5 bases). Germline V lookup: CDR1 MNHEY, CDR2 SVGAGI. The CDR3 consists of 15 residues. The germline V and J ends were trimmed by 6 bases and 3 bases, with 12 bases remaining between them. The CDR3 protein is CASRPGQLYNSPLHF. CDR3 DNA: TGTGCCAGCAGGCCGGGGCAGCTCTATAATTCACCCCTCCACTTT.

This clone appeared a few times. This sequence joins TRBV29-1 and TRBJ2-2; 12 bases are shared with TRBD2. This CDR3 contains 16 residues. CDR1 is SQVTM, CDR2 ANQGSEA, per germline. Trimming at V came to 0 bases and at J to 6 bases, leaving 5 bases not matched to a gene. CDR3 residues: CSVEDPSGGAAGELFF. In DNA, the CDR3 is TGCAGCGTTGAAGATCCTAGCGGGGGGGCCGCCGGGGAGCTGTTTTTT.

The V call is TRBV6-5, the J call TRBJ2-1; D unresolved. Germline V gene data show CDR1 as MNHEY and CDR2 as SVGAGI. Trimming removed 5 bases from V and 4 bases from J, with 12 bases in between. The CDR3 runs to 14 residues. The CDR3 protein is CASSTAWGYNEQFF. DNA for the CDR3: TGTGCCAGCAGTACAGCGTGGGGATACAATGAGCAGTTCTTC.

The chain joins TRBV14 to TRBJ2-3, with 8 bases matching TRBD2. The CDR3 consists of 15 residues. After removal of 0 bases from V and 4 bases from J, the junction contained 3 bases not matched to a gene. Germline V gene data show CDR1 as SGHDN and CDR2 as FVKESK. The CDR3 DNA sequence: TGTGCCAGCAGCCAAGATCGGGGGGGCCCAGATACGCAGTATTTT. Residues: CASSQDRGGPDTQYF.

The chain recombines TRBV6-1 with TRBJ2-7, with 8 bases identical to TRBD1. V was pared by 0 bases and J by 3 bases, with 4 bases of the junction left unmatched. CDR3 length equals 15 residues. Germline-derived CDR1 and CDR2 are MNHNS and SASEGT. CDR3 DNA sequence: TGTGCCAGCAGTGAAGCAACAGGGGGTTTCTACGAGCAGTACTTC. It encodes CASSEATGGFYEQYF.

The chain uses TRBV6-6 and TRBJ1-2; no clear D gene. V was cut by 3 bases and J by 8 bases, with 10 bases left in between. The CDR3 loop spans 12 amino acids. Germline V gene data show CDR1 as MNHNY and CDR2 as SVGAGI (reference sequence). DNA for the CDR3: TGTGCCAGCAGTTATTCCGAGGAGGGCTACACCTTC. This sequence encodes CASSYSEEGYTF.

The chain is built from TRBV2 and TRBJ2-1, with 9 bases matching TRBD2. Per germline, CDR1 SNHLY and CDR2 FYNNEI. V was pared by 4 bases and J by 7 bases, with 5 bases of the junction left unmatched. The CDR3 loop spans 14 amino acids. The CDR3 DNA follows: TGTGCCAGCAGTGGAGCGGGGGGTCGGAATGAGCAGTTCTTC. Translation gives CASSGAGGRNEQFF.

The chain combines TRBV11-1 with TRBJ1-4; D may be TRBD1 (5 bases). Germline V gene lookup returns CDR1 SGHAT and CDR2 FQDESV (reference sequence). The CDR3 runs 14 residues. Between the trimmed V and J ends, which lost 5 bases and 7 bases, there was a span of 14 bases. CDR3 sequence (DNA): TGTGCCAGCAGCCCGGGACCATCGGGTGAAAAACTGTTTTTT. Its translation: CASSPGPSGEKLFF.

The CDR3 protein is CASSLAGENTEAFF. For the CDR3, the DNA is TGTGCCAGCAGCTTAGCAGGGGAAAACACTGAAGCTTTCTTT. The chain joins TRBV7-9 to TRBJ1-1; a weak D match, TRBD1 (5 bases). Trimming removed 0 bases from V and 2 bases from J, with 7 bases in between. Germline V gene data show CDR1 as SEHNR and CDR2 as FQNEAQ (reference sequence). The CDR3 is 14 residues long.

The V and J genes are TRBV28 and TRBJ2-7; D is uncertain. Germline CDR1 MDHEN, CDR2 SYDVKM. V gave up 6 bases and J gave up 4 bases, with 16 bases separating them. The CDR3 consists of 14 residues. This CDR3 reads CASSPTHANYEQYF. The CDR3 DNA reads as TGTGCCAGCAGCCCCACCCACGCTAATTACGAGCAGTACTTC.

The rearrangement joins TRBV7-9 to TRBJ2-5; 7 nucleotides align to TRBD2. CDR1 is SEHNR, CDR2 FQNEAQ, per germline (reference sequence). V lost 6 bases, J lost 2 bases, and 3 bases stayed unmatched. The CDR3 length is 13 residues. CDR3 sequence reads: CASRRDYQETQYF. In DNA, the CDR3 is TGTGCCAGCAGGCGGGACTATCAAGAGACCCAGTACTTC.

This clone was found once. V and J are TRBV29-1 and TRBJ2-7; possibly TRBD1 for D (7 bases). In germline, CDR1 is SQVTM, CDR2 ANQGSEA. Between the trimmed V and J ends, which lost 7 bases and 7 bases, there was a span of 14 bases. This CDR3 is built from 11 residues. The CDR3 DNA reads as TGCAGCGGCGAACAGGGGAGGGAGCAGTACTTC. Residues: CSGEQGREQYF.

The rearrangement links TRBV15 to TRBJ2-4; 10 positions agree with TRBD1. This CDR3 region has 18 residues. The trim removed 1 base at V and 0 bases at J, leaving 6 bases unmatched. CDR1 and CDR2 (germline): LNHNV, YYDKDF (reference sequence). CDR3 in amino acids: CATSRGGTGVLAKNIQYF. In DNA form, the CDR3 reads TGTGCCACCAGCAGAGGAGGGACAGGGGTTTTAGCCAAAAACATTCAGTACTTC.

The V and J genes are TRBV6-1 and TRBJ1-1; TRBD1 might be the D (6 bases). V was trimmed by 0 bases and J by 6 bases, leaving 14 bases between them. Per germline, CDR1 MNHNS and CDR2 SASEGT. CDR3 size: 15 residues. CDR3 nucleotide sequence: TGTGCCAGCAGTGAAGCAGGGCCAGGGGCGGCTGAAGCTTTCTTT. Its protein product is CASSEAGPGAAEAFF.

The V and J genes are TRBV28 and TRBJ1-4; unclear D gene. Germline values: CDR1 MDHEN, CDR2 SYDVKM. This CDR3 region has 12 residues. Trimming cost V 8 bases and J 5 bases, with 9 bases left between them. CDR3: CASRHRNEKLFF. The CDR3 DNA sequence: TGTGCCAGCCGACACAGAAATGAAAAACTGTTTTTT.

This clone was observed a single time. The chain recombines TRBV27 with TRBJ1-3; perhaps TRBD1 as D (5 bases). Trimming took off 6 bases at V and 0 bases at J, with 12 bases between the two ends. Germline V gene lookup returns CDR1 MNHEY and CDR2 SMNVEV (reference sequence). The CDR3 is made up of 15 amino acids. The CDR3 region has the DNA TGTGCCAGCAGAGACAGAAGTGTCTCTGGAAACACCATATATTTT. Its protein product is CASRDRSVSGNTIYF.

This chain connects TRBV6-5 to TRBJ1-1, with 8 bases aligning to TRBD1. Germline CDR1 and CDR2: MNHEY and SVGAGI. J lost 1 base, V lost 5 bases, and 6 bases had no gene match. The CDR3 is 15 amino acids. CDR3 in DNA: TGTGCCAGCAGTCTATCCGGGACAGGGAACACTGAAGCTTTCTTT. It yields the protein CASSLSGTGNTEAFF.

Only one count was recorded for this clone. The rearrangement joins TRBV10-3 to TRBJ2-5; tentatively, D is TRBD1 (6 bases). The CDR3 totals 14 residues. Germline CDR1 reads ENHRY; CDR2 reads SYGVKD. Trimming took 8 bases from V and 4 from J, leaving 17 bases between them. The CDR3 is CAIGTGTFGETQYF. The CDR3 DNA is TGTGCCATCGGAACCGGGACATTTGGAGAGACCCAGTACTTC.

This chain uses TRBV28 with TRBJ2-5, with a possible D match to TRBD2 (6 bases). CDR3 length equals 13 residues. The V end was cut by 4 bases, the J end by 5 bases, with 11 bases between. Germline-derived CDR1 and CDR2 are MDHEN and SYDVKM. CDR3 in DNA: TGTGCCAGCAGTTGGGGAGGTTACGAGACCCAGTACTTC. Protein sequence: CASSWGGYETQYF.

The rearrangement links TRBV30 to TRBJ1-5; D unresolved. This CDR3 is built from 13 residues. Germline V gene data show CDR1 as GTSNPN and CDR2 as SVGIG (reference sequence). Trimming stripped 5 bases from V and 1 base from J, with 9 bases between. The chain's CDR3 is CAWGGMSNQPQHF. CDR3 in DNA: TGTGCCTGGGGCGGGATGAGCAATCAGCCCCAGCATTTT.

The chain joins TRBV10-3 to TRBJ2-5; D unresolved. The J call could be wrong; TRBJ2-7 is a better fit for the DNA end. CDR3 size: 14 residues. CDR1 and CDR2 from the germline V gene are ENHRY and SYGVKD. The CDR3 DNA follows: TGTGCCATCAGGGCCATTACGCAGAGCTACGAGCAGTACTTC. This codes for CAIRAITQSYEQYF.

V and J are TRBV19 and TRBJ1-2; the D is unclear. V was shortened by 4 bases and J by 5 bases, with 11 bases between the two germline ends. The length of the CDR3 is 13 residues. The germline V gene has CDR1 LNHDA and CDR2 SQIVND (reference sequence). The CDR3, as DNA: TGTGCCAGTAGTAATGCAGAGAGGTATGGCTACACCTTC. The encoded protein is CASSNAERYGYTF.

V gene TRBV18 combines with J gene TRBJ2-2; 13 bases align to TRBD2. CDR1 KGHSH and CDR2 LQKENI come from the germline V gene. The CDR3 runs to 17 residues. Trimming cost V 0 bases and J 7 bases; bases outside gene matches: 5. This chain's CDR3 is CASSPPGLAGTHGELFF. CDR3 bases: TGTGCCAGCTCACCACCGGGACTAGCGGGGACACACGGGGAGCTGTTTTTT.

V usage is TRBV27 and J usage is TRBJ2-5; TRBD1 aligns across 7 bases. The CDR3 has 15 amino acids. Trimming cost V 5 bases and J 3 bases; bases outside gene matches: 9. Germline loops: CDR1 MNHEY, CDR2 SMNVEV (reference sequence). The CDR3 region is CASSLLGGQEETQYF. DNA of the CDR3: TGTGCCAGCAGTCTCCTGGGCGGACAGGAAGAGACCCAGTACTTC.

This chain joins TRBV27 and TRBJ2-2; D is uncertain. CDR1 is MNHEY, CDR2 SMNVEV, per germline (reference sequence). The ends were cut back, 5 bases at V and 5 bases at J, with 12 bases in the middle. This CDR3 is built from 14 residues. The CDR3 reads CASSPPKETGELFF. The CDR3 nucleotides read TGTGCCAGCAGTCCCCCCAAGGAGACCGGGGAGCTGTTTTTT.

J is TRBJ2-2 and V is TRBV27; D is perhaps TRBD1 (6 bases). Trimming shortened V by 6 bases and J by 4 bases, and 15 bases separated the two germline ends. CDR3 length: 15 residues. The germline V gene encodes CDR1 MNHEY and CDR2 SMNVEV (reference sequence). CDR3 loop: CASRTRVGATGELFF. Written as DNA, the CDR3 is TGTGCCAGCAGGACTCGTGTGGGGGCCACCGGGGAGCTGTTTTTT.

This chain joins TRBV6-9 and TRBJ2-5; the D gene is possibly TRBD2 (5 bases). Germline assignment: CDR1 MNHGY and CDR2 SVAAGI. The CDR3 is 14 residues long. The V and J ends lost 4 bases and 1 base respectively, with 10 bases between them. For the CDR3, the DNA is TGTGCCAGCAGTTTACGGGAACTCCAAGAGACCCAGTACTTC. This sequence encodes CASSLRELQETQYF.

V is TRBV5-5 and J is TRBJ2-6; no clear D. The CDR3 totals 14 residues. The V gene lost 0 bases and the J gene lost 0 bases, with 1 base spanning the gap. CDR1 and CDR2 (germline): SGHKS, YYEKEE (reference sequence). DNA of the CDR3: TGTGCCAGCAGCTTGGGCTCTGGGGCCAACGTCCTGACTTTC. Translated, it gives CASSLGSGANVLTF.

The rearrangement uses TRBV5-8 and TRBJ2-6; 9 nucleotides line up with TRBD1. The CDR3 is 19 residues long. With 3 bases clipped from V and 0 bases from J, the junction kept 10 bases outside the gene matches. Germline V gives CDR1 SGHTS, CDR2 YDEGEE. The CDR3 bases are TGTGCCAGCAGCTGGAACCCGGGACAGGGTAGCTCTGGGGCCAACGTCCTGACTTTC. Translation: CASSWNPGQGSSGANVLTF.

The chain employs TRBV10-3 and TRBJ1-2, with D unclear. This CDR3 is built from 14 residues. The V and J ends lost 4 bases and 0 bases respectively, with 9 bases between them. The V gene's germline CDR1 is ENHRY and CDR2 SYGVKD. In DNA form, the CDR3 reads TGTGCCATCAGTGCTCATGGAGCTAACTATGGCTACACCTTC. Translating it yields CAISAHGANYGYTF.